Only one count was recorded for the clone carrying this T cell receptor (beta chain). Its target is unknown. V shed 0 bases and J shed 0 bases, with 8 bases lying between them. Germline CDR1 is GTSNPN and CDR2 is SVGIG (reference sequence). The CDR3 totals 14 residues. The libraries were made with immunoSEQ v3. Sequencing depth was around 2.2 million read pairs for survey level, roughly 4.5-6 million for deep. Only in-frame clones appear in the TCRdb table, and some are missing; sequencing was by immunoSEQ multiplex PCR. In the table there are under 55,000 clones, about 80% of which are singletons. The record originates from a study of TIL therapy for anti-PD-1-resistant metastatic lung cancer. Background on the study: Tumors had a median PD-L1 proportion score of about 6%. Study conclusions and caveats: This highly selected cohort may not generalize to typical lung cancer patients.

Regarding time point: pre-treatment sample, taken before nivolumab and TIL therapy. This sequence was found in a woman aged 30-79 years with non-small cell lung cancer. The starting material was blood, obtained at baseline. The V call is TRBV30, the J call TRBJ1-2; D remains ambiguous. The CDR3 bases are TGTGCCTGGAGTGTACTGTGGGCTAACTATGGCTACACCTTC. It is translated as CAWSVLWANYGYTF.